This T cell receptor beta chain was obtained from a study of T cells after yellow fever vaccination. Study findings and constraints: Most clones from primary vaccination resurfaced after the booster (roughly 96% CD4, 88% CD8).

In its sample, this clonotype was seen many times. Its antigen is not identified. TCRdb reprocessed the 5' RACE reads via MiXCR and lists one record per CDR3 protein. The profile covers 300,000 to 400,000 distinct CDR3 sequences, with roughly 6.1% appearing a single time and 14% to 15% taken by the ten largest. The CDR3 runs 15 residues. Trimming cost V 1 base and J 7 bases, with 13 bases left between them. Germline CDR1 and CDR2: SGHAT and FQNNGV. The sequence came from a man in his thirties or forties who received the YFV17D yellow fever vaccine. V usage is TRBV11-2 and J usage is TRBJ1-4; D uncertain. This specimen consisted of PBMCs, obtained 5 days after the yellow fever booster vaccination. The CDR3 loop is CASSLAPVYGEKLFF. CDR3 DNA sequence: TGTGCCAGCAGCTTAGCTCCGGTTTATGGTGAAAAACTGTTTTTT.